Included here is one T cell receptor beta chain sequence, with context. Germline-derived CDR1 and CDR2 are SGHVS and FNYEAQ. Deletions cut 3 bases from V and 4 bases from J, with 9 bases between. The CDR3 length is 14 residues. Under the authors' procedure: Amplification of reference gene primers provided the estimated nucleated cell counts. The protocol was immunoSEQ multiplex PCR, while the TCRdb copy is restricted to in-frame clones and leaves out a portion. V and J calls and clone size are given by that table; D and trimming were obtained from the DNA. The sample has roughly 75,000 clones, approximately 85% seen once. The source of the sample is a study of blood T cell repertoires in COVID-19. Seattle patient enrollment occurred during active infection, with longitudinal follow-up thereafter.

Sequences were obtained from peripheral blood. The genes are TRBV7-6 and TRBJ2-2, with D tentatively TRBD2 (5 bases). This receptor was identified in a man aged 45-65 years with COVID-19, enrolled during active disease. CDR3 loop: CASSFAGGTGELFF. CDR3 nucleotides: TGTGCCAGCAGCTTTGCCGGAGGCACCGGGGAGCTGTTTTTT.